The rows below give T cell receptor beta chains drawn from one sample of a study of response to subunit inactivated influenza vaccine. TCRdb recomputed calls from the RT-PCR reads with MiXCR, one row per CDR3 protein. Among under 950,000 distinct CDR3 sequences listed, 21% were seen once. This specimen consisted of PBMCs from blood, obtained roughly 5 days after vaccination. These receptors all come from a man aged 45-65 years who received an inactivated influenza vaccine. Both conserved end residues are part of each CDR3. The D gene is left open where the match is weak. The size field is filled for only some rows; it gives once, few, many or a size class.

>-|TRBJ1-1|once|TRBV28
TGTGCCAGCAGTCCGGAGACCATGAACACTGAAGCTTTCTTT
CASSPETMNTEAFF
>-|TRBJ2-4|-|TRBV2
TGTGCCAGCAGTGACTCGCTCGGGGCCCAGCACTTC
CASSDSLGAQHF
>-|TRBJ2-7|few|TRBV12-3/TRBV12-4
TGTGCCAGCAGTTTGGGGGGCGCAAGTGTGGGCGAGCAGTACTTC
CASSLGGASVGEQYF
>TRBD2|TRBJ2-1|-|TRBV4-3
TGCGCCAGCAGCCAAGACAAGCGGGAGAAGTTCTTC
CASSQDKREKFF
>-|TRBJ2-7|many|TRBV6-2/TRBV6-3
TGTGCCAGCAGTTACCTGGGACCGATAACCTACGAGCAGTACTTC
CASSYLGPITYEQYF
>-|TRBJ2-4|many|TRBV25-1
TGTGCCAGCAGTGAAGGCGGGACAGCCAAAAACATTCAGTACTTC
CASSEGGTAKNIQYF
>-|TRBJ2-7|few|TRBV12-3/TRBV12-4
TGTGCCAGCAGTTTAGTCGGTCGGGGGAAGGGCGAGCAGTACTTC
CASSLVGRGKGEQYF
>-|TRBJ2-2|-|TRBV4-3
TGCGCCAGCAGCCAAGCGGTCTGGACGAACACCGGGGAGCTGTTTTTT
CASSQAVWTNTGELFF
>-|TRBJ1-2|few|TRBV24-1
TGTGCCACCAGTGAGAACAGTTACTATGGCTACACCTTC
CATSENSYYGYTF
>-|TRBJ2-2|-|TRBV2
TGTGCCAGCAGGACACGCTCGAACACCGGGGAGCTGTTTTTT
CASRTRSNTGELFF
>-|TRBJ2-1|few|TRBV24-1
TGTGCCACCAGTGATTTCCGGGGATCGCAGTTCTTC
CATSDFRGSQFF
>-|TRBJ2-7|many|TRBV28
TGTGCCAGCAGCTTAAGGACAGACAGCTCCTACGAGCAGTACTTC
CASSLRTDSSYEQYF
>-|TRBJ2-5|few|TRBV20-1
TGCAGTGCTAGTTATTACCAAGAGACCCAGTACTTC
CSASYYQETQYF
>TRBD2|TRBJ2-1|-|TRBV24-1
TGTGCCACCAGTGACCCTCGCCCCACTAGCGGGCGAGGGGGCCTCGATGAGCAGTTCTTC
CATSDPRPTSGRGGLDEQFF
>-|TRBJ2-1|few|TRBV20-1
TGCAGTGCTAATGGATGGGATTCCGTGGTGGATGAGCAGTTCTTC
CSANGWDSVVDEQFF
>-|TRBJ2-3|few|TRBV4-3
TGCGCCAGCAGCCCCGATTGGGATACGCAGTATTTT
CASSPDWDTQYF
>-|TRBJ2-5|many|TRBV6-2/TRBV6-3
TGTGCCAGCAGTTCCTACCGGGAGATACGGGAAGAGACCCAGTACTTC
CASSSYREIREETQYF
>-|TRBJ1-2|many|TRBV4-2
TGTGCCAGCAGCCAAGATCTGACGGAAAACTATGGCTACACCTTC
CASSQDLTENYGYTF